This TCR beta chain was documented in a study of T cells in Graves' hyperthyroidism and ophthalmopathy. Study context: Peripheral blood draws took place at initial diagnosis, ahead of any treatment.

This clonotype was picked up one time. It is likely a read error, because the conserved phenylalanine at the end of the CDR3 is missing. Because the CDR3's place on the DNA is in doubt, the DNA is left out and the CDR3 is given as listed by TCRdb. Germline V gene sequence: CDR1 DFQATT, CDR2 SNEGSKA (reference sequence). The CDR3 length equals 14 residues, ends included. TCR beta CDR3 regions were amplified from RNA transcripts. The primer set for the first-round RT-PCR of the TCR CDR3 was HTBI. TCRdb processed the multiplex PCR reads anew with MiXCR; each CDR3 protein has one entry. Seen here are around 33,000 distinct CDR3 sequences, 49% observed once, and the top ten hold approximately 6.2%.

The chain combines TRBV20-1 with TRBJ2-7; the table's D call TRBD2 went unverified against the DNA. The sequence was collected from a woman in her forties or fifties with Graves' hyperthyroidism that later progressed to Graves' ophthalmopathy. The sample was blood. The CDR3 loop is CGAGVAGVGYERYL.